This T cell receptor beta chain comes out of a study of blood T cell repertoires in COVID-19. Study summary: Sites across the United States, Italy and Spain contributed samples from acute and convalescent COVID-19. In each case, the material was cDNA or gDNA derived from T cells, B-cell-depleted T cells, or PBMCs.

Germline V CDR1 and CDR2: SNHLY, FYNNEI. The CDR3 covers 14 residues. V lost 7 bases and J 8 bases, leaving 17 bases between the germline ends. Method: immunoSEQ multiplex PCR; TCRdb's copy keeps in-frame clones and lacks some. The sample carries some 280,000 clones, 85% recorded once. The source material was peripheral blood. The chain carries TRBV2 and TRBJ2-2; D might be TRBD2 (6 bases). This clonotype originated in a woman aged 45-65 years with active or convalescent COVID-19. The CDR3 loop is CASTREAPGGELFF. CDR3 coding DNA: TGTGCCAGCACGAGGGAGGCCCCCGGGGGGGAGCTGTTTTTT. The whole variable domain, filled in from reference TRBV2 and TRBJ2-2, reads EPEVTQTPSHQVTQMGQEVILRCVPISNHLYFYWYRQILGQKVEFLVSFYNNEISEKSEIFDDQFSVERPDGSNFTLKIRSTKLEDSAMYFCASTREAPGGELFFGEGSRLTVL.